The 2 T cell receptor beta chains below come from one sample, sequenced in a study of human T cells and chemical hapten exposure. Via MiXCR, TCRdb re-called the RACE reads, giving one row per CDR3 protein. The table records approximately 400,000 distinct CDR3 sequences, roughly 5% of them present only once. Time point defined: patch test 1, 2 weeks after DPC sensitization. Treatment noted: therapeutic diphenylcyclopropenone sensitization with weekly scalp DPC. This specimen was whole blood, taken in connection with sensitization to the hapten diphenylcyclopropenone (DPC). Source of these receptors: a woman aged 45-59 years with alopecia areata. Some clones in this sample may be carry-over from other donors' samples.

This clonotype has a handful of counts. This chain links TRBV29-1 with TRBJ1-1; D is uncertain. This CDR3 is 13 amino acids long. Germline V gene lookup returns CDR1 SQVTM and CDR2 ANQGSEA. V lost 1 base, J lost 4 bases, and 10 bases lay in between. CDR3 sequence (DNA): TGCAGCGTTGAAGTTGGTGTGGGCACTGAAGCTTTCTTT. Translation: CSVEVGVGTEAFF.

This clonotype appeared many times. The CDR3 loop reads CSLFPKGTSPSSPLHF. CDR3 in DNA: TGCAGCCTGTTTCCTAAGGGAACCTCCCCTAGTTCACCCCTCCACTTT. The V and J genes are TRBV29-1 and TRBJ1-6; D is ambiguous. CDR1 is SQVTM, CDR2 ANQGSEA, per germline. V was cut by 8 bases and J by 9 bases, with 26 bases left in between. The CDR3 loop spans 16 amino acids.